Listed below are T cell receptor beta chains from one sample, sequenced in a study of CD8 T cells in ankylosing spondylitis. TCRdb re-analysed the 5' RACE reads in MiXCR, keeping a single row per CDR3 protein. The repertoire consists of fewer than 450,000 distinct CDR3 sequences, with approximately 17% occurring once and the leading ten covering just over 1%. The sample comprised blood, either unsorted or a sorted T cell fraction (not recorded which). These receptors all come from a male donor with ankylosing spondylitis. CDR3s include the opening cysteine and the closing phenylalanine or tryptophan.

TRBV7-3	TRBJ2-2	CASSLTGQANTGELFF
TRBV28	TRBJ2-7	CASSFNTRRGTYEQYF
TRBV29-1	TRBJ1-4	CSVARGTHNEKLFF
TRBV5-1	TRBJ2-3	CASSLVLVSTQYF
TRBV27	TRBJ1-2	CASTPRGASGYTF
TRBV10-3	TRBJ1-1	CAISETGNTEAFF
TRBV6-1	TRBJ1-4	CASRRSTGGGEKLFF
TRBV21-1	TRBJ2-3	CASSKASGRATDTQYF
TRBV20-1	TRBJ2-5	CSAIRTGAKETQYF
TRBV30	TRBJ2-1	CAMNGEGPTEFF
TRBV18	TRBJ2-7	CASSPSRDRVLQYF
TRBV5-1	TRBJ2-1	CASSLEGGLGNEQFF
TRBV5-1	TRBJ2-1	CASSLPKLAGGWDEQFF
TRBV6-4	TRBJ2-1	CASSDSGGGNYNEQFF
TRBV4-2	TRBJ1-6	CASSPDLQRTATSYNSPLHF
TRBV7-9	TRBJ2-5	CASSLGARVEETQYF
TRBV12-3/TRBV12-4	TRBJ1-4	CASSFQGQEKLFF
TRBV5-1	TRBJ2-1	CASSSAARTNNEQFF
TRBV12-5	TRBJ2-1	CASGSRASDNEQFF
TRBV20-1	TRBJ2-7	CSARGRGAGEQYF
TRBV27	TRBJ2-7	CASSPRTGIEQYF
TRBV5-1	TRBJ1-2	CASSLYPWTGANGYTF
TRBV20-1	TRBJ2-3	CSARDPSLGRGRADTQYF
TRBV20-1	TRBJ1-6	CSARGGVHSPLHF
TRBV28	TRBJ2-2	CASTGPRNTGELFF
TRBV7-2	TRBJ1-2	CASSLVGGSRYGYTF
TRBV5-1	TRBJ2-2	CASSWKGSTGELFF
TRBV12-3/TRBV12-4	TRBJ1-1	CASTRQGSSTEAFF
TRBV4-2	TRBJ2-1	CASSQDPTGNEQFF
TRBV20-1	TRBJ1-5	CSARSKDRQQPQHF
TRBV5-1	TRBJ1-4	CASSLGLGPNEKLFF
TRBV7-9	TRBJ1-5	CASSPGDSSNQPQHF
TRBV5-1	TRBJ2-1	CASSLDGGSYNEQFF
TRBV5-1	TRBJ2-7	CASSLGYVPMGLAYEQYF
TRBV24-1	TRBJ1-1	CATSVGGDTEAFF
TRBV18	TRBJ1-5	CASSPSIRQPQHF
TRBV20-1	TRBJ2-7	CSARAETSSYEQYF
TRBV6-5	TRBJ1-6	CASSYEESDSPLHF
TRBV24-1	TRBJ2-2	CATSETDTGELFF
TRBV14	TRBJ1-1	CASRRENEYTEAFF
TRBV5-6	TRBJ1-4	CASSSGQLPEKLFF
TRBV5-1	TRBJ1-1	CASSLQEMNTEAFF
TRBV11-2	TRBJ2-3	CASTMGSTDTQYF
TRBV5-1	TRBJ2-3	CASSSRTGTSTDTQYF
TRBV5-1	TRBJ2-1	CASSPRDSLRSEQFF
TRBV7-9	TRBJ1-1	CASSLAPGGGNEAFF
TRBV20-1	TRBJ2-7	CSARHGTGYEQYF
TRBV6-5	TRBJ1-1	CASRGDRGAFF
TRBV12-3/TRBV12-4	TRBJ2-1	CASSRPTGGWVNEQFF
TRBV3-1	TRBJ2-5	CASSLKAGGKTQYF
TRBV7-9	TRBJ2-5	CASSNTVSQETQYF
TRBV20-1	TRBJ2-7	CSARVVGAQGGFYEQYF
TRBV20-1	TRBJ1-2	CSASTTGNNYGYTF
TRBV11-2	TRBJ1-2	CASSLQVENGYTF
TRBV6-5	TRBJ2-7	CASSRDRNEQYF
TRBV6-1	TRBJ2-2	CASSPRQGLGGPDTGELFF
TRBV20-1	TRBJ1-1	CSARDGGTNTEAFF
TRBV28	TRBJ1-4	CASSLQGLGEKLFF
TRBV7-8	TRBJ2-1	CASRTGTSIYNEQFF